These 22 T cell receptor beta chains were all obtained from the same sample, sequenced in a study of spatial heterogeneity in lung cancer. TCRdb re-analysed the 5' RACE reads in MiXCR, keeping a single row per CDR3 protein. This table has roughly 80,000 distinct CDR3 sequences, over 9.5% appearing once. This sample's time point: sample taken at primary tumor resection. Whole RNA came from tumor, nontumor lung or frozen PBMC and was sequenced without being sorted. Sequenced here: PBMCs, sampled at surgery. The receptors were sampled from a male donor with early-stage non-small cell lung cancer.

The chain recombines TRBV20-1 with TRBJ1-2, with D hard to call. This CDR3 is built from 13 residues. V lost 4 bases and J 4 bases, leaving 13 bases between the germline ends. CDR1 is DFQATT and CDR2 is SNEGSKA in the germline V gene (reference sequence). The CDR3 DNA follows: TGCAGTGCTATCGACCCCATAGCCTATGGCTACACCTTC. Protein: CSAIDPIAYGYTF.

V and J are TRBV4-1 and TRBJ1-2; D is ambiguous. The V end lost 0 bases, the J end lost 7 bases, and 12 bases lay between the germline ends. This CDR3 has 14 amino acids. Germline V gives CDR1 MGHRA, CDR2 YSYEKL. This CDR3 reads CASSQEPGDIGYTF. CDR3 in DNA: TGCGCCAGCAGCCAAGAGCCGGGAGATATTGGCTACACCTTC.

The chain joins TRBV10-2 to TRBJ2-1, with 8 bases identical to TRBD2. The CDR3 sequence is 14 residues long. Germline V lookup: CDR1 WSHSY, CDR2 SAAADI. J was trimmed by 1 base and V by 7 bases; bases with no gene match: 3. Here the CDR3 DNA reads TGCGCCAGCACCTTAGCGGGATCCTACAATGAGCAGTTCTTC. As protein: CASTLAGSYNEQFF.

The table lists this clonotype with a few counts. This chain uses TRBV29-1 with TRBJ2-7; D may be TRBD1 or TRBD2 (5 bases each). The germline V gene encodes CDR1 SQVTM and CDR2 ANQGSEA. The CDR3 is made up of 12 amino acids. V lost 5 bases and J 8 bases, leaving 16 bases between the germline ends. CDR3 DNA sequence: TGCAGCGTTTACATTCTCGAGGGGAAGCAGTACTTC. Translation gives CSVYILEGKQYF.

This clonotype was counted between two and nine times. This chain uses TRBV20-1 with TRBJ2-2; 7 nucleotides match TRBD1. The CDR3 has 13 amino acids. From germline, CDR1 is DFQATT and CDR2 SNEGSKA (reference sequence). Trimming at V came to 5 bases and at J to 7 bases, leaving 7 bases not matched to a gene. CDR3 nucleotide sequence: TGCAGTGCTGCCGACAGGGTTTACGGGGAGCTGTTTTTT. Protein product: CSAADRVYGELFF.

This clonotype was observed many times. The chain employs TRBV24-1 and TRBJ1-1; TRBD1 might be the D (5 bases). V gave up 3 bases and J gave up 7 bases, with 11 bases separating them. The CDR3 loop spans 13 amino acids. Germline V gene sequence: CDR1 KGHDR, CDR2 SFDVKD. The CDR3 bases are TGTGCCACCAGTGATGGCCAGGGAAATGAAGCTTTCTTT. Translation gives CATSDGQGNEAFF.

This clonotype was recorded a few times. The chain combines TRBV7-8 with TRBJ2-1; D is ambiguous. Germline V lookup: CDR1 SGHVS, CDR2 FQNEAQ. CDR3 size: 17 residues. The ends were cut back, 5 bases at V and 0 bases at J, with 17 bases in the middle. This CDR3 reads CASSPNSPQSSYNEQFF. The CDR3 coding sequence is TGTGCCAGCAGCCCAAACAGTCCCCAGAGCTCCTACAATGAGCAGTTCTTC.

This clonotype was picked up a small number of times. J is TRBJ1-5 and V is TRBV6-1; D remains ambiguous. The CDR3 is 15 amino acids. Trimming took 6 bases from V and 0 from J, leaving 12 bases between them. Germline V gene lookup returns CDR1 MNHNS and CDR2 SASEGT. The CDR3 bases are TGTGCCAGCAGGATGGGGTTTTCTAGCAATCAGCCCCAGCATTTT. It yields the protein CASRMGFSSNQPQHF.

The CDR3 nucleotides read TGTGCCAGCAGCCAAGTCACCTCTACTAGCGGGGAGAACACCGGGGAGCTGTTTTTT. This sequence encodes CASSQVTSTSGENTGELFF. The V and J genes are TRBV3-1 and TRBJ2-2; 10 bases agree with TRBD2. V was pared by 1 base and J by 1 base, with 9 bases of the junction left unmatched. The CDR3 runs to 19 residues. Germline V gene data show CDR1 as LGHDT and CDR2 as YNNKEL (reference sequence).

The J gene is TRBJ2-7, the V gene TRBV5-1; 7 positions match TRBD1. The CDR3 is made up of 17 amino acids. V lost 1 base, J lost 3 bases, and 13 bases stayed unmatched. Germline assignment: CDR1 SGHRS and CDR2 YFSETQ. This CDR3 is CASSLQGGASTGYEQYF. The DNA for the CDR3 is TGCGCCAGCAGCTTGCAAGGGGGCGCTTCCACAGGCTACGAGCAGTACTTC.

J is TRBJ1-1 and V is TRBV6-1; D unclear. The CDR3 length is 15 residues. V was cut by 2 bases and J by 7 bases, with 17 bases left in between. Germline V gene sequence: CDR1 MNHNS, CDR2 SASEGT. CDR3 DNA sequence: TGTGCCAGCAGTGAAACCGGCAGTGTGGAGGATGAAGCTTTCTTT. Translated: CASSETGSVEDEAFF.

The chain employs TRBV6-1 and TRBJ1-1; D perhaps matches TRBD1 (5 bases). Germline CDR1 reads MNHNS; CDR2 reads SASEGT. V was trimmed by 1 base and J by 2 bases, leaving 11 bases between them. The CDR3 runs 15 residues. The CDR3 sequence is CASSEEAGKNTEAFF. The CDR3 DNA reads as TGTGCCAGCAGTGAAGAGGCAGGGAAAAACACTGAAGCTTTCTTT.

The chain has TRBV27 and TRBJ2-2; 8 bases match TRBD1. From germline, CDR1 is MNHEY and CDR2 SMNVEV (reference sequence). CDR3 length equals 16 residues. The V and J ends lost 5 bases and 0 bases, in that order; junction bases with no gene match: 5. CDR3 DNA: TGTGCCAGCAGTCCCCAGGACAGGGCGAACACCGGGGAGCTGTTTTTT. This codes for CASSPQDRANTGELFF.

CDR3 nucleotides: TGTGCCAGCAGCACGACCCGTTACAATGAGCAGTTCTTC. This gives the protein CASSTTRYNEQFF. The chain combines TRBV3-1 with TRBJ2-1; D gene unclear. From germline, CDR1 is LGHDT and CDR2 YNNKEL (reference sequence). V was cut by 5 bases and J by 4 bases, with 9 bases left in between. The CDR3 contains 13 residues.

The chain has TRBV6-1 and TRBJ2-3, with D unclear. CDR1 MNHNS and CDR2 SASEGT come from the germline V gene. Trimming took off 0 bases at V and 3 bases at J, with 10 bases between the two ends. The length of the CDR3 is 15 residues. CDR3 nucleotides: TGTGCCAGCAGTGAAGCGCCAAGCCCTACAGATACGCAGTATTTT. Amino acid sequence: CASSEAPSPTDTQYF.

This clonotype came up a few times. This chain connects TRBV29-1 to TRBJ2-1; TRBD2 is a possible D gene (7 bases). CDR3 length equals 14 residues. CDR1 is SQVTM and CDR2 is ANQGSEA in the germline V gene. Trimming stripped 6 bases from V and 0 bases from J, with 12 bases between. CDR3 nucleotides: TGCAGCGTAAAACGGGGGGCCTCCTACAATGAGCAGTTCTTC. The encoded protein is CSVKRGASYNEQFF.

The J gene is TRBJ2-1, the V gene TRBV5-1; D might be TRBD1 (5 bases). Germline values: CDR1 SGHRS, CDR2 YFSETQ. This CDR3 region has 16 residues. Trimming cost V 2 bases and J 0 bases, with 12 bases left between them. The CDR3 coding sequence is TGCGCCAGCAGCTTAGTCGCAGGGATCTCCTACAATGAGCAGTTCTTC. It specifies CASSLVAGISYNEQFF.

This clonotype was seen a few times. Written as DNA, the CDR3 is TGTGCCAGCAGCCCAGACAGGGGGAGGACCTACGAGCAGTACTTC. Translation: CASSPDRGRTYEQYF. This rearrangement joins TRBV2 to TRBJ2-7, with 9 nucleotides matching TRBD1. V lost 6 bases and J lost 2; bases outside the gene matches: 8. The CDR3 spans 15 residues. Germline V lookup: CDR1 SNHLY, CDR2 FYNNEI.

This clonotype has just a few counts. The chain links TRBV20-1 to TRBJ2-1, with 12 bases fitting TRBD2. With V trimmed by 2 bases and J by 3 bases, 11 bases remained unmatched. Germline assignment: CDR1 DFQATT and CDR2 SNEGSKA (reference sequence). The CDR3 loop spans 18 amino acids. The CDR3 DNA is TGCAGTGCTAGAAGACTAGCGGGAGAAATCTATGGCTACAATGAGCAGTTCTTC. It specifies CSARRLAGEIYGYNEQFF.

The chain couples TRBV3-1 to TRBJ1-6, with TRBD1 identical over 8 bases. J lost 5 bases, V lost 4 bases, and 1 base had no gene match. The CDR3 extends over 14 amino acids. Per germline, CDR1 LGHDT and CDR2 YNNKEL (reference sequence). DNA for the CDR3: TGTGCCAGCAGCCGGGGACAGGATAATTCACCCCTCCACTTT. Amino acid sequence: CASSRGQDNSPLHF.

A few counts support this clonotype. This rearrangement joins TRBV5-1 to TRBJ2-7; 7 nucleotides line up with TRBD1. V dropped 2 bases and J dropped 0; count of bases not matched to a gene: 8. The CDR3 runs to 16 residues. In germline, CDR1 is SGHRS, CDR2 YFSETQ. CDR3 sequence: CASSFGEGARSYEQYF. As DNA, the CDR3 is TGCGCCAGCAGCTTCGGAGAGGGGGCCCGCTCCTACGAGCAGTACTTC.

This clonotype has more than one count but fewer than ten. The CDR3 nucleotides are TGTGCCAGCAGTGCCCCCGAAGAGGACGGACATTTCCCCTACGAGCAGTACTTC. Translated, it gives CASSAPEEDGHFPYEQYF. The chain joins TRBV6-1 to TRBJ2-7, with D tentatively TRBD1 (5 bases). Germline assignment: CDR1 MNHNS and CDR2 SASEGT. The CDR3 spans 18 residues. V shed 4 bases and J shed 2 bases, with 24 bases lying between them.